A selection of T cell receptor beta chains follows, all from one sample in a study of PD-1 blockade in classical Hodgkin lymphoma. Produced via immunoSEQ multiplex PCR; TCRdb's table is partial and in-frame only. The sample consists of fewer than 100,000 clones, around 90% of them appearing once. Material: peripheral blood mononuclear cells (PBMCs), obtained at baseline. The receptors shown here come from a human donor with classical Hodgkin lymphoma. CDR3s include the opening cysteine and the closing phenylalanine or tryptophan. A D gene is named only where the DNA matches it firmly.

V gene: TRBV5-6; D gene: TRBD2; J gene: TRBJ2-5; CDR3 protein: CASSWLTSGPRRGETQYF
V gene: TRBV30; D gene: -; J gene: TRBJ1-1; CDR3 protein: CAWSPNRVSEAFF
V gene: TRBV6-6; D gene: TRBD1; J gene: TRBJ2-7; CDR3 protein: CASIKDRVAYEQYF
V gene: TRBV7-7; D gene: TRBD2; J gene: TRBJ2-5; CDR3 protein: CASSLAVSGRVGETQYF
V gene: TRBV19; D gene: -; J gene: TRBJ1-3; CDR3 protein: CASSTDTGRGNTIYF
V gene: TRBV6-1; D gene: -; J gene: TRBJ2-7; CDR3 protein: CASSDTGDRSYEQYF
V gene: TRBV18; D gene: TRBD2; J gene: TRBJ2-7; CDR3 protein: CASSPETSGNEQYF
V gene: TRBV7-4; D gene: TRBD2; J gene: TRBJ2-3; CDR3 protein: CASSLAPLAVPPDTQYF
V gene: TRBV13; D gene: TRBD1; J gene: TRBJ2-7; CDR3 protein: CASSSGTGDEQYF
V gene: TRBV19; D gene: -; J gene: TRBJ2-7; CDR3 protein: CASSTGKFYEQYF
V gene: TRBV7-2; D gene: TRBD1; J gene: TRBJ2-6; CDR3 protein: CASSSTGTGANVLTF
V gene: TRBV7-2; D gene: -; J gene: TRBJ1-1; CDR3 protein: CASSPRPPEAFF
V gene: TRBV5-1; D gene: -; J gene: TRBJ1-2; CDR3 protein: CASSSAGDGGYTF
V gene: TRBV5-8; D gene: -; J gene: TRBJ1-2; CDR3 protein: CASSLAGGTGGYTF
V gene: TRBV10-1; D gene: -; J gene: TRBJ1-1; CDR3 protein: CASSGDTTEAFF
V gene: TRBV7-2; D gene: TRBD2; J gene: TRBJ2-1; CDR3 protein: CTSSRAGTSGPYNEQFF
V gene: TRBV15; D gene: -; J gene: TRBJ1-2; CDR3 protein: CATSRDWHIGYYGYTF
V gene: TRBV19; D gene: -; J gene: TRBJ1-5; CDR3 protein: CASSTQAGRYQPQHF
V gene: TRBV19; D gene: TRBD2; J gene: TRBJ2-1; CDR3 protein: CASSIGSGRGSNEQFF
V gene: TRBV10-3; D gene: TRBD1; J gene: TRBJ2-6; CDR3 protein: CAISESIFGQGEANVLTF
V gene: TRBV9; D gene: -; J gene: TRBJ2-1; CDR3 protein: CASSAKGHADFHQFF
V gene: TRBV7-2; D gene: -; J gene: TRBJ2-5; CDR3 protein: CASSFLSGQETQYF